This TCR beta chain was sequenced during a study of blood T cells in healthy people across ages. Study-level results: In older individuals, TCR beta diversity per million T cells was lower, falling roughly linearly with age. A conclusive naive versus antigen-experienced comparison was prevented by the unsorted PBMCs. Strong correlation was found linking TCR beta diversity to naive T cell percentage.

The draw of peripheral blood yielded ten milliliters from each donor. A second PCR of about 7 to 12 cycles used a sample-barcoded 5' primer and a J-beta primer mix. TCRdb reprocessed the 5' RACE reads via MiXCR and lists one record per CDR3 protein. The table includes about 1.1 million distinct CDR3 sequences, around two fifths detected once. Turning to this clonotype: The antigen is not known. A much larger clone lies a single base off, so this may be a read error.

Germline loops: CDR1 MNHEY, CDR2 SMNVEV (reference sequence). Trimming shortened V by 5 bases and J by 1 base, and 10 bases separated the two germline ends. CDR3 size: 14 residues. Sequencing was done on a sample of blood. The receptor was derived from a man aged 18 to 30 in good health. This rearrangement joins TRBV27 to TRBJ2-3; a weak D match, TRBD2 (5 bases). The CDR3 DNA follows: TGTGCCAGCAGTGTGAGCGGACGCACAGATACGCAGTATTTT. This codes for CASSVSGRTDTQYF.